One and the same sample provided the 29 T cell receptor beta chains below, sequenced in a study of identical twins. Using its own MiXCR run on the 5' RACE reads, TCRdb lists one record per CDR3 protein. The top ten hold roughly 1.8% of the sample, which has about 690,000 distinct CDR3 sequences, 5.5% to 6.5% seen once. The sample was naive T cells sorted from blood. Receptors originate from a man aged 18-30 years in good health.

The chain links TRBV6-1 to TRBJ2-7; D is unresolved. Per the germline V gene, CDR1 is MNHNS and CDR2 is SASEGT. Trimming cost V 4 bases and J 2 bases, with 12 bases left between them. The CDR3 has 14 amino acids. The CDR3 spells CASSVNGAAYEQYF. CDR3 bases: TGTGCCAGCAGTGTTAATGGAGCAGCCTACGAGCAGTACTTC.

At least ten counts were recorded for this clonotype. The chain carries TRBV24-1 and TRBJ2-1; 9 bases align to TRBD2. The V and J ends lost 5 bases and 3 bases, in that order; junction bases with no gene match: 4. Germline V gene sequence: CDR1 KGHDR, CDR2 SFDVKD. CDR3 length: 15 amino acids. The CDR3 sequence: CATSAGTSSYNEQFF. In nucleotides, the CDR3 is TGTGCCACCAGTGCCGGGACTAGCAGCTACAATGAGCAGTTCTTC.

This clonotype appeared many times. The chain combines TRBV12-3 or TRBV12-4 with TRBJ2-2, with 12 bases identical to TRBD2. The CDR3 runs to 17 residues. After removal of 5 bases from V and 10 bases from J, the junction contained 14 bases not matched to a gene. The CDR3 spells CASSPRLAGGRLAELFF. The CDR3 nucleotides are TGTGCCAGCAGTCCCCGTCTAGCGGGAGGGCGGCTCGCGGAGCTGTTTTTT.

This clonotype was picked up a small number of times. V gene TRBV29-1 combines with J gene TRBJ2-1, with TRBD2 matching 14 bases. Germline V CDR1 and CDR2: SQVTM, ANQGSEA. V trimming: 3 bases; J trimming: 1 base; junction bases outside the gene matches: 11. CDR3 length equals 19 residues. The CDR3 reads CSVDRTSGRSVPSYNEQFF. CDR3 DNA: TGCAGCGTTGACCGGACTAGCGGGAGGTCCGTTCCTTCCTACAATGAGCAGTTCTTC.

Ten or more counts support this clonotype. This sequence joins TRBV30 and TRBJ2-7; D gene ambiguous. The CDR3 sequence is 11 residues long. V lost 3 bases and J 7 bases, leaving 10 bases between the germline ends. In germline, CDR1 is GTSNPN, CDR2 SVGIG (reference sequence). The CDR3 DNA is TGTGCCTGGAGGTTAGGGTGGGAGCAGTACTTC. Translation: CAWRLGWEQYF.

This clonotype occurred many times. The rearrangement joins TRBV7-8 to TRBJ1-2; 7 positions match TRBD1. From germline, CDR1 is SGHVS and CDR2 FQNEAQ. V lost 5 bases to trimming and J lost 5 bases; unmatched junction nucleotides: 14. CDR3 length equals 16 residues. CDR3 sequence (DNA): TGTGCCAGCAGCGAGGACAGGACCAGGAGGACTTATGGCTACACCTTC. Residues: CASSEDRTRRTYGYTF.

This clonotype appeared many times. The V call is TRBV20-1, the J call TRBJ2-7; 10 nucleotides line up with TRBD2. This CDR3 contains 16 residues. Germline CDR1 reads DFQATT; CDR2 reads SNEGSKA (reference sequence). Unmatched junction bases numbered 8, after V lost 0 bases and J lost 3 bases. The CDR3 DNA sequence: TGCAGTGCTAGAGAACCTCTAGCGGGAGTGATCTACGAGCAGTACTTC. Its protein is CSAREPLAGVIYEQYF.

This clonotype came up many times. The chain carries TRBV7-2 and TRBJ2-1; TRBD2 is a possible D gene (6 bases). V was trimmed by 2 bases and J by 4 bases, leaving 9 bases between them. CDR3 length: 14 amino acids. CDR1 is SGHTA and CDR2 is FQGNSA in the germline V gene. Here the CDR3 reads CASSLKRGYNEQFF. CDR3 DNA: TGTGCCAGCAGCTTAAAACGGGGGTACAATGAGCAGTTCTTC.

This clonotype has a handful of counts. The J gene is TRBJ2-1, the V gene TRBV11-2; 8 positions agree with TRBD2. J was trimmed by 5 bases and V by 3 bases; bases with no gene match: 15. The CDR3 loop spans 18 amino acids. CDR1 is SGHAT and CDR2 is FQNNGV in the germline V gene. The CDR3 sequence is CASSLVKGGLASHNEQFF. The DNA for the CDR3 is TGTGCCAGCAGCTTGGTAAAAGGAGGACTAGCCAGCCACAATGAGCAGTTCTTC.

The DNA for the CDR3 is TGCGCCAGCAGCAACGGGCCGGACCGAAACACCATATATTTT. Its protein product is CASSNGPDRNTIYF. This sequence joins TRBV5-1 and TRBJ1-3; D call uncertain. Trimming took 4 bases from V and 5 from J, leaving 13 bases between them. Germline assignment: CDR1 SGHRS and CDR2 YFSETQ. This CDR3 has 14 residues.

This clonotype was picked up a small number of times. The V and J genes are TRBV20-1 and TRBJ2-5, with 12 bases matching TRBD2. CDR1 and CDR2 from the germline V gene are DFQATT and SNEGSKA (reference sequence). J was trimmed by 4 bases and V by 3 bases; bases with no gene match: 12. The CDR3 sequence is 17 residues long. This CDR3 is CSARAHLLAGGGETQYF. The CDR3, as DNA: TGCAGTGCTAGGGCCCATCTACTAGCGGGAGGTGGAGAGACCCAGTACTTC.

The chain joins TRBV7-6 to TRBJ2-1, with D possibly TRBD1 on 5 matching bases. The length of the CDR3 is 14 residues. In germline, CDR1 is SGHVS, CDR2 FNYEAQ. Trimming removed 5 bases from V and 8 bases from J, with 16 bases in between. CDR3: CASSPITSRDEQFF. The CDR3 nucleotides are TGTGCCAGCAGCCCTATAACGTCCAGGGATGAGCAGTTCTTC.

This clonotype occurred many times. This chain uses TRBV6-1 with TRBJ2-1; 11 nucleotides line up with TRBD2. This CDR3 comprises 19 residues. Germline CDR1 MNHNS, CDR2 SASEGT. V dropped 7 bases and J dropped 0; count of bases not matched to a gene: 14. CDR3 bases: TGTGCCAGCACCCGGGCCCTAGCGGGAGGCCTTAGCTCCTACAATGAGCAGTTCTTC. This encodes CASTRALAGGLSSYNEQFF.

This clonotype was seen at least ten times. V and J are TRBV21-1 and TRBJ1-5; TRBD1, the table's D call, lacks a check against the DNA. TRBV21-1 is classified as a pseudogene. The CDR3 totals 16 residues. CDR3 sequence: CASSKVKGVPNQPQHF. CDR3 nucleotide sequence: TGTGCCAGCAGCAAAGTTAAAGGGGTTCCCAATCAGCCCCAGCATTTT.

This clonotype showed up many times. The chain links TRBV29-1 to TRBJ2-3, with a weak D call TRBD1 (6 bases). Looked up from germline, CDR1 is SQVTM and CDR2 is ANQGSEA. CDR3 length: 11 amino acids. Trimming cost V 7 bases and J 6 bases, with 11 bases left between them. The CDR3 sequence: CSAATGDTQYF. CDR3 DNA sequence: TGCAGCGCCGCCACAGGGGATACGCAGTATTTT.

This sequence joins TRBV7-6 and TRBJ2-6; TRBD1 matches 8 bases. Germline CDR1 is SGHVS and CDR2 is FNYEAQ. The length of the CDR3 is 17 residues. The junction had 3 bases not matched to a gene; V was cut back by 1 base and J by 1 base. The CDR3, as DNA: TGTGCCAGCAGCTTAGGGACAGGGAGTTCTGGGGCCAACGTCCTGACTTTC. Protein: CASSLGTGSSGANVLTF.

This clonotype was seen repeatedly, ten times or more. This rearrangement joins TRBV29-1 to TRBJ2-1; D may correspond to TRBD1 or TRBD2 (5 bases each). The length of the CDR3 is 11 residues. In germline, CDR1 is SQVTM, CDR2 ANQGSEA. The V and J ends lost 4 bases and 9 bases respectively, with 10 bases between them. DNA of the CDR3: TGCAGCGTTGTGGGGGAGATTGAGCAGTTCTTC. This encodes CSVVGEIEQFF.

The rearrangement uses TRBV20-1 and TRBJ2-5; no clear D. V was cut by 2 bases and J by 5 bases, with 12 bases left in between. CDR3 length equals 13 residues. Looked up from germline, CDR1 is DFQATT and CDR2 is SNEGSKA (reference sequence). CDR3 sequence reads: CSARLRSRETQYF. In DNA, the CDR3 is TGCAGTGCTAGACTAAGGAGTAGGGAGACCCAGTACTTC.

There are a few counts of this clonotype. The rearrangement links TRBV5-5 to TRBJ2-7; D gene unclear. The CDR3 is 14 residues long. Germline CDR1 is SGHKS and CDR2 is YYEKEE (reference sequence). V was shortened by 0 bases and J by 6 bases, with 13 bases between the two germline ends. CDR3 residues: CASSLASVPGEQYF. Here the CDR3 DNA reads TGTGCCAGCAGCTTGGCATCAGTCCCTGGCGAGCAGTACTTC.

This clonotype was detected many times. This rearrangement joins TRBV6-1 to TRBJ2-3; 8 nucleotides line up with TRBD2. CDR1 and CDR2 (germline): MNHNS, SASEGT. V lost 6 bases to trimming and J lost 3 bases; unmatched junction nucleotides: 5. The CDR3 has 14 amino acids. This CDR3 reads CASRVTSATDTQYF. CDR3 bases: TGTGCCAGCAGGGTGACTAGCGCGACAGATACGCAGTATTTT.

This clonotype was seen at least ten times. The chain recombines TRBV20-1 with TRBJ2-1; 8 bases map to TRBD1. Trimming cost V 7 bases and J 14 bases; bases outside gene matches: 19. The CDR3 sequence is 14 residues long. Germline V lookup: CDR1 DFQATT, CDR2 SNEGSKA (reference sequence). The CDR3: CSVRGPGQGEGEFF. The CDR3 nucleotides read TGCAGTGTGCGGGGCCCCGGACAGGGTGAGGGGGAGTTCTTC.

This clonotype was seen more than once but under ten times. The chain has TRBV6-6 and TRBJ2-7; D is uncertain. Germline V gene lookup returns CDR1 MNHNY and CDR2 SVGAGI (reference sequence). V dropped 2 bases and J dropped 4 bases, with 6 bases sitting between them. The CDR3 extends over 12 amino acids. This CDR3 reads CASSYTKYEQYF. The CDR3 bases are TGTGCCAGCAGTTACACCAAATACGAGCAGTACTTC.

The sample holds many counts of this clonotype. CDR3 DNA: TGTGCCAGCAGTGAGGGACTAGCGGGGGAGCAGTTCTTC. It translates to CASSEGLAGEQFF. V gene TRBV12-3 or TRBV12-4 combines with J gene TRBJ2-1, with 13 bases matching TRBD2. CDR3 length: 13 residues. V shed 5 bases, J shed 10 bases, and the junction held 2 bases outside the gene matches.

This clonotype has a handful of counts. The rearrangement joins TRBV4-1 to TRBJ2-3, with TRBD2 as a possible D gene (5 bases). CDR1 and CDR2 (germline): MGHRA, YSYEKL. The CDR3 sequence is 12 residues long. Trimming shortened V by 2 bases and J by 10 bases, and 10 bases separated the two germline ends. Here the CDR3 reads CASSQTLDPQYF. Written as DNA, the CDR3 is TGCGCCAGCAGCCAAACACTAGACCCGCAGTATTTT.

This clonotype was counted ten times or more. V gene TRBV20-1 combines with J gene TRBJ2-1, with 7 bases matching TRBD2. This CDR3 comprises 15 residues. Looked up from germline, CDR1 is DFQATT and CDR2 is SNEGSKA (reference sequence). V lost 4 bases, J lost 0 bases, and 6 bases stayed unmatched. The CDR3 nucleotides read TGCAGTGCTAACGGGAGGCCCCCCTCCTACAATGAGCAGTTCTTC. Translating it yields CSANGRPPSYNEQFF.

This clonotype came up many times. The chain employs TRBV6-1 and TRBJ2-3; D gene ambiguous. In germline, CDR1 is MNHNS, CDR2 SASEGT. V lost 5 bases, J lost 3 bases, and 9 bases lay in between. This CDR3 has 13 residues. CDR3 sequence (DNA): TGTGCCAGCAGTCTCTACCAAACAGATACGCAGTATTTT. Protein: CASSLYQTDTQYF.

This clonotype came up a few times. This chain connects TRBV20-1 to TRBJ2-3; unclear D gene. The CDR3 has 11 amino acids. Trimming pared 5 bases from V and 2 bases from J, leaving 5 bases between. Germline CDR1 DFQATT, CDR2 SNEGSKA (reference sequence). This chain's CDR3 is CSAVLTDTQYF. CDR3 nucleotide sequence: TGCAGTGCTGTGCTCACAGATACGCAGTATTTT.

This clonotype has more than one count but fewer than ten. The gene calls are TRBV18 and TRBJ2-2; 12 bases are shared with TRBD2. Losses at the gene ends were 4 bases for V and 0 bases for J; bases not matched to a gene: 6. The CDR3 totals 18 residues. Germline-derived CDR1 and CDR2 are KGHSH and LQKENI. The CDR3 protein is CASSLGTSGHPNTGELFF. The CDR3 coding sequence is TGTGCCAGCTCACTCGGGACTAGCGGGCACCCGAACACCGGGGAGCTGTTTTTT.

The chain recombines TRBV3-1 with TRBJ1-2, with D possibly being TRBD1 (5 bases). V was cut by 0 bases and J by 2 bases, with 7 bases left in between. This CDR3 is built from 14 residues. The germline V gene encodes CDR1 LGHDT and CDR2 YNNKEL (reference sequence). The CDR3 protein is CASSQDDSNYGYTF. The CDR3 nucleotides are TGTGCCAGCAGCCAAGATGACAGCAACTATGGCTACACCTTC.